Below are 32 T cell receptor beta chains sequenced from a single sample in a study of graft-versus-host responses after intestinal transplantation. Sequencing used immunoSEQ multiplex PCR; TCRdb keeps in-frame clones, though not all of them. The table lists some 10,000 clones, 36% of them singletons. Investigators plated 200,000 CFSE-labeled responder cells together with 200,000 irradiated stimulator cells labeled with violet dye. The sequences come from alloreactive CD8+ T cells from a mixed lymphocyte reaction culture, collected before intestinal transplant. The subset denotes: CFSE-low proliferating T cells sorted from approximately six-day pre-transplant mixed lymphocyte reaction (GvH or HvG direction). The receptors were sampled from a human patient who received an intestinal transplant.

This clone was seen only once. The V call is TRBV5-6, the J call TRBJ2-7, with D tentatively TRBD2 (5 bases). CDR3 length equals 13 residues. The V and J ends lost 2 bases and 1 base respectively, with 7 bases between them. Per germline, CDR1 SGHDT and CDR2 YYEEEE. As DNA, the CDR3 is TGTGCCAGCAGCTTCGGGGTGTCCTACGAGCAGTACTTC. The encoded protein is CASSFGVSYEQYF.

The chain couples TRBV4-1 to TRBJ2-7; a weak D match, TRBD2 (5 bases). This CDR3 comprises 16 residues. Germline values: CDR1 MGHRA, CDR2 YSYEKL. V gave up 2 bases and J gave up 0 bases, with 14 bases separating them. The CDR3 DNA reads TGCGCCAGCAGCCAAACGGGGAACACTTACTCCTACGAGCAGTACTTC. Its translation is CASSQTGNTYSYEQYF.

The V gene is TRBV27, the J gene TRBJ2-5; a weak D match, TRBD2 (6 bases). This CDR3 is 17 amino acids long. In germline, CDR1 is MNHEY, CDR2 SMNVEV (reference sequence). V lost 0 bases, J lost 2 bases, and 16 bases lay in between. The CDR3 bases are TGTGCCAGCAGTTTATCCCCCCTAGGGCGGGATCAAGAGACCCAGTACTTC. Amino acids: CASSLSPLGRDQETQYF.

This clone was counted only a few times. The rearrangement links TRBV27 to TRBJ2-7; D is perhaps TRBD1 (5 bases). Germline V gene data show CDR1 as MNHEY and CDR2 as SMNVEV (reference sequence). CDR3 length: 13 amino acids. V was shortened by 5 bases and J by 2 bases, with 10 bases between the two germline ends. The CDR3 DNA reads TGTGCCAGCAGTCACAGGTACACCTACGAGCAGTACTTC. Encoded protein: CASSHRYTYEQYF.

This clone qualifies as medium-sized. This chain uses TRBV28 with TRBJ1-2; 9 bases fit TRBD1. V was clipped by 5 bases and J by 8 bases; unmatched bases: 12. The CDR3 is 15 amino acids. In germline, CDR1 is MDHEN, CDR2 SYDVKM. CDR3 nucleotides: TGTGCCAGCAGTGCCGCACAGGGGGCCCCATGGGGCTACACCTTC. It yields the protein CASSAAQGAPWGYTF.

The CDR3 protein is CASSQEGGSGANVLTF. Here the CDR3 DNA reads TGTGCCAGCAGCCAAGAAGGGGGCTCTGGGGCCAACGTCCTGACTTTC. This sequence joins TRBV4-2 and TRBJ2-6; D is possibly TRBD1 (6 bases). Trimming pared 0 bases from V and 0 bases from J, leaving 6 bases between. CDR1 is LGHNA, CDR2 YNFKEQ, per germline. This CDR3 region has 16 residues.

The rearrangement joins TRBV2 to TRBJ2-7, with 10 positions matching TRBD2. CDR1 and CDR2 from the germline V gene are SNHLY and FYNNEI. J lost 0 bases, V lost 1 base, and 6 bases had no gene match. The CDR3 covers 17 residues. The CDR3 sequence is CASSEGLAGEPSYEQYF. The CDR3 DNA sequence: TGTGCCAGCAGTGAAGGGCTAGCGGGAGAGCCCTCCTACGAGCAGTACTTC.

The CDR3, as DNA: TGTGCCAGCGGGCAGAGCTCCTACGAGCAGTACTTC. Translation gives CASGQSSYEQYF. V and J are TRBV6-6 and TRBJ2-7; D is ambiguous. Trimming stripped 8 bases from V and 0 bases from J, with 8 bases between. The CDR3 sequence is 12 residues long. Germline values: CDR1 MNHNY, CDR2 SVGAGI (reference sequence).

The chain has TRBV6-1 and TRBJ2-7, with D tentatively TRBD1 (5 bases). This CDR3 has 14 amino acids. The V gene lost 1 base and the J gene lost 5 bases, with 12 bases spanning the gap. CDR1 MNHNS and CDR2 SASEGT come from the germline V gene. CDR3 loop: CASSEGRVGDEQYF. Written as DNA, the CDR3 is TGTGCCAGCAGTGAAGGAAGGGTAGGGGACGAGCAGTACTTC.

This clone was observed a few times. The rearrangement links TRBV28 to TRBJ1-1; D remains unclear. Germline-derived CDR1 and CDR2 are MDHEN and SYDVKM. The CDR3 covers 13 residues. V was cut by 5 bases and J by 5 bases, with 12 bases left in between. The CDR3 coding sequence is TGTGCCAGCAGTGACCCCGGACTGACTGAAGCTTTCTTT. Protein sequence: CASSDPGLTEAFF.

This clone was observed a few times. The V gene is TRBV7-2, the J gene TRBJ2-5; 11 nucleotides line up with TRBD2. The CDR3 runs to 15 residues. The germline V gene encodes CDR1 SGHTA and CDR2 FQGNSA. Trimming took 5 bases from V and 4 from J; bases not matched to a gene: 6. The CDR3: CASSPTSGAGETQYF. CDR3 sequence (DNA): TGTGCCAGCAGCCCGACTAGCGGGGCAGGAGAGACCCAGTACTTC.

The table lists this clone with a few counts. The V and J genes are TRBV5-4 and TRBJ2-1; TRBD2 matches 7 bases. V gave up 0 bases and J gave up 9 bases; unmatched junction bases: 0. Germline assignment: CDR1 SGHNT and CDR2 YYREEE (reference sequence). The CDR3 runs to 12 residues. CDR3 residues: CASSLASGEQFF. The CDR3 region has the DNA TGTGCCAGCAGCTTGGCTAGCGGTGAGCAGTTCTTC. Supplemented by reference TRBV5-4 and TRBJ2-1, the full variable domain reads ETGVTQSPTHLIKTRGQQVTLRCSSQSGHNTVSWYQQALGQGPQFIFQYYREEENGRGNFPPRFSGLQFPNYSSELNVNALELDDSALYLCASSLASGEQFFGPGTRLTVL.

By sample fraction, this clone is medium-sized. The CDR3 sequence: CASSSRDSRETQYF. The CDR3 coding sequence is TGTGCCAGCAGTTCCCGGGACTCCCGAGAGACCCAGTACTTC. The chain joins TRBV28 to TRBJ2-5, with D maybe TRBD2 (6 bases). V dropped 4 bases and J dropped 4 bases, with 13 bases sitting between them. Germline V gene lookup returns CDR1 MDHEN and CDR2 SYDVKM. The CDR3 extends over 14 amino acids. Full variable domain (remainder filled in from reference TRBV28 and TRBJ2-5): DVKVTQSSRYLVKRTGEKVFLECVQDMDHENMFWYRQDPGLGLRLIYFSYDVKMKEKGDIPEGYSVSREKKERFSLILESASTNQTSMYLCASSSRDSRETQYFGPGTRLLVL.

The gene calls are TRBV28 and TRBJ1-5; 8 bases are shared with TRBD1. Losses at the gene ends were 3 bases for V and 7 bases for J; bases not matched to a gene: 8. Germline CDR1 reads MDHEN; CDR2 reads SYDVKM. The length of the CDR3 is 15 residues. In DNA form, the CDR3 reads TGTGCCAGCAGTTTCCATGCGACAGGGGACCAGCCCCAGCATTTT. Translation gives CASSFHATGDQPQHF.

This clone showed up just a few times. This sequence joins TRBV11-3 and TRBJ1-1; D unresolved. This CDR3 region has 9 residues. Trimming cost V 5 bases and J 11 bases, with 6 bases left between them. CDR1 is SGHNT and CDR2 is YENEEA in the germline V gene. CDR3 DNA sequence: TGTGCCAGCAGCCCCCTCGCTTTCTTT. Amino acids: CASSPLAFF.

Details on this clone: This could be a read error, since a much larger clone is one nucleotide away. CDR3 bases: TGTGCCAGCAGCCAAGATGTGGGACAGGCCGACACCTTC. Translation gives CASSQDVGQADTF. The chain employs TRBV4-2 and TRBJ1-2, with TRBD1 matching over 8 bases. Germline V gene data show CDR1 as LGHNA and CDR2 as YNFKEQ. V gave up 0 bases and J gave up 12 bases; unmatched junction bases: 6. This CDR3 has 13 residues.

This clone is judged medium-sized (0.01 to 0.1%). The chain links TRBV7-9 to TRBJ1-1, with D unresolved. Germline lookup yields CDR1 SEHNR and CDR2 FQNEAQ (reference sequence). Trimming removed 6 bases at V and 1 base at J, with 6 bases between. This CDR3 contains 12 residues. In nucleotides, the CDR3 is TGTGCCAGCAGACTCGGGAACACTGAAGCTTTCTTT. Translating it yields CASRLGNTEAFF.

This chain connects TRBV5-8 to TRBJ2-1; 9 bases agree with TRBD2. Looked up from germline, CDR1 is SGHTS and CDR2 is YDEGEE. V shed 4 bases, J shed 8 bases, and the junction held 10 bases outside the gene matches. The CDR3 runs 15 residues. CDR3 region: CASSLRQGGGDEQFF. CDR3 nucleotides: TGTGCCAGCAGCCTGAGACAGGGCGGGGGGGATGAGCAGTTCTTC.

The gene calls are TRBV10-3 and TRBJ2-3; no firm D call. In germline, CDR1 is ENHRY, CDR2 SYGVKD. The CDR3 extends over 17 amino acids. The V end was cut by 3 bases, the J end by 1 base, with 17 bases between. Here the CDR3 reads CAISDQVLQRRTDTQYF. The CDR3 DNA sequence: TGTGCCATCAGTGATCAAGTGCTCCAGCGCCGCACAGATACGCAGTATTTT.

The chain couples TRBV5-1 to TRBJ1-2; a weak D match, TRBD1 (5 bases). Trimming left V 0 bases short and J 4 bases short, with 13 bases between. The CDR3 has 15 amino acids. Germline CDR1 and CDR2: SGHRS and YFSETQ. The CDR3 loop reads CASSLDGAGLYGYTF. DNA for the CDR3: TGCGCCAGCAGCTTGGATGGGGCGGGGCTCTATGGCTACACCTTC.

The chain employs TRBV7-9 and TRBJ1-1; no definite D call. V gave up 3 bases and J gave up 7 bases, with 6 bases separating them. The CDR3 totals 11 residues. Germline loops: CDR1 SEHNR, CDR2 FQNEAQ (reference sequence). CDR3 sequence: CASSLAGEAFF. CDR3 DNA: TGTGCCAGCAGCTTGGCAGGTGAAGCTTTCTTT.

The chain uses TRBV7-9 and TRBJ1-2; D not resolved. CDR1 and CDR2 from the germline V gene are SEHNR and FQNEAQ (reference sequence). Deletions cut 5 bases from V and 5 bases from J, with 18 bases between. This CDR3 is built from 15 residues. The CDR3, as DNA: TGTGCCAGCAGCCAGTTTGCGGGATTTTCATATGGCTACACCTTC. Encoded protein: CASSQFAGFSYGYTF.

This clone was detected only a few times. V is TRBV5-6 and J is TRBJ1-1, with a possible D match to TRBD1 (6 bases). Per the germline V gene, CDR1 is SGHDT and CDR2 is YYEEEE. This CDR3 spans 13 amino acids. Trimming removed 1 base at V and 7 bases at J, with 11 bases between. The CDR3: CASSLIQGDEAFF. CDR3 nucleotides: TGTGCCAGCAGCTTGATACAGGGTGATGAAGCTTTCTTT.

This clone was picked up a small number of times. This rearrangement joins TRBV28 to TRBJ1-1; TRBD1 matches 9 bases. J lost 6 bases, V lost 6 bases, and 8 bases had no gene match. CDR3 size: 14 residues. Per germline, CDR1 MDHEN and CDR2 SYDVKM. CDR3 protein: CASRRDRVVSEAFF. The CDR3 DNA follows: TGTGCCAGCAGAAGGGACAGGGTCGTCTCTGAAGCTTTCTTT.

In its sample, this clone was seen a few times. CDR3 DNA sequence: TGTGCCAGCAGTTTATTCGGGGGCTCCTACAATGAGCAGTTCTTC. Protein: CASSLFGGSYNEQFF. The gene calls are TRBV27 and TRBJ2-1, with TRBD2 as a possible D gene (6 bases). Germline V lookup: CDR1 MNHEY, CDR2 SMNVEV (reference sequence). The V end lost 1 base, the J end lost 0 bases, and 7 bases lay between the germline ends. The CDR3 covers 15 residues.

The chain uses TRBV6-5 and TRBJ1-3, with D unclear. The CDR3 runs to 15 residues. From germline, CDR1 is MNHEY and CDR2 SVGAGI. V lost 2 bases, J lost 0 bases, and 8 bases lay in between. CDR3 sequence reads: CASSYGRFSGNTIYF. The CDR3 coding sequence is TGTGCCAGCAGTTACGGCAGGTTCTCTGGAAACACCATATATTTT.

The chain recombines TRBV28 with TRBJ2-7; D is perhaps TRBD2 (5 bases). V was shortened by 2 bases and J by 0 bases, with 17 bases between the two germline ends. From germline, CDR1 is MDHEN and CDR2 SYDVKM. The CDR3 has 17 amino acids. The CDR3 here is CASSLTGGIGLSYEQYF. The CDR3 nucleotides read TGTGCCAGCAGTTTAACCGGAGGTATCGGCCTCTCCTACGAGCAGTACTTC.

The chain recombines TRBV27 with TRBJ2-1; unclear D gene. With 10 bases removed from V and 0 bases from J, the gap between germline ends came to 7 bases. Germline-derived CDR1 and CDR2 are MNHEY and SMNVEV (reference sequence). The CDR3 has 12 residues. This CDR3 reads CATRSSYNEQFF. The CDR3, as DNA: TGTGCCACCAGGAGCTCCTACAATGAGCAGTTCTTC.

The gene calls are TRBV6-5 and TRBJ2-7, with 7 bases that match TRBD2. Unmatched junction bases numbered 12, after V lost 8 bases and J lost 5 bases. CDR1 MNHEY and CDR2 SVGAGI come from the germline V gene. The CDR3 has 14 residues. Here the CDR3 reads CASPLRGVVDEQYF. CDR3 sequence (DNA): TGTGCCAGCCCTCTCCGGGGGGTTGTGGACGAGCAGTACTTC.

This clone is labeled medium-sized (0.01 to 0.1%). The CDR3 DNA reads TGTGCCAGCAGCTCCGGAGAGGGGACTCGCACAGATACGCAGTATTTT. Amino acids: CASSSGEGTRTDTQYF. The chain employs TRBV7-2 and TRBJ2-3, with D maybe TRBD2 (6 bases). This CDR3 region has 16 residues. Per the germline V gene, CDR1 is SGHTA and CDR2 is FQGNSA. V was clipped by 4 bases and J by 1 base, with 15 bases between them.

There are a few counts of this clone. V and J are TRBV29-1 and TRBJ1-4; 7 nucleotides align to TRBD1. There are 13 residues in the CDR3. Losses at the gene ends were 6 bases for V and 5 bases for J; bases not matched to a gene: 6. Looked up from germline, CDR1 is SQVTM and CDR2 is ANQGSEA. In DNA form, the CDR3 reads TGCAGCGTGGGGGACAGACAGAATGAAAAACTGTTTTTT. Translation gives CSVGDRQNEKLFF.

The chain combines TRBV2 with TRBJ2-1; 7 bases line up with TRBD2. V gave up 6 bases and J gave up 0 bases; unmatched junction bases: 11. The CDR3 sequence is 17 residues long. Germline lookup yields CDR1 SNHLY and CDR2 FYNNEI. CDR3 nucleotide sequence: TGTGCCAGCAGATGGAGCGGGACGACGAGCTCCTACAATGAGCAGTTCTTC. It is translated as CASRWSGTTSSYNEQFF.